The 27 T cell receptor beta chains given below trace back to one sample, sequenced in a study of CD8+ T cells in alopecia areata (dated by TCRdb to 2017 to 2018). The library was made by the immunoSEQ multiplex PCR assay. For TCR sequencing, RNA was extracted from every sample and reverse transcribed into cDNA to serve as template. TCRdb re-hosts the immuneACCESS table, in-frame sequences only. Its copies lack some clones; in the studies checked, an unresolved V gene accounts for under half of them, and the cause for the rest is not known. This sample lists about 200,000 clones; roughly 60% were detected once. Roughly 1.3% of the sample is held by the ten biggest clonotypes. This specimen's treatment or condition label, interpreted: oral pan-JAK inhibitor, 5-10 mg twice daily. The sequences come from CD4+ T cells sorted from blood, collected at week 49, from a patient treated with tofacitinib. The receptors derive from a human donor with alopecia areata.

About this clone: Sequence at one end of the junction differs from germline and may be a read error. This chain uses TRBV29-1 with TRBJ2-1; D is uncertain. Germline V lookup: CDR1 SQVTM, CDR2 ANQGSEA. The CDR3 totals 12 residues. CDR3 sequence reads: CSVFLLYDEQFF. CDR3 in DNA: TGCAGCGTTTTTTTACTCTACGATGAGCAGTTCTTC.

Notes on this clone: At one of its ends the junction is not consistent with the germline gene, which may arise from a read error. The V gene is TRBV4-3, the J gene TRBJ1-1, with 9 positions matching TRBD1. Germline CDR1 LGHNA, CDR2 YSLEER. The CDR3 is 15 amino acids. CDR3 region: CASRQGTGKASEAFF. CDR3 sequence (DNA): TGCGCCAGCAGACAAGGGACAGGGAAGGCTTCTGAAGCTTTCTTT.

This clone was observed once. CDR3 amino acids: CSVTGGPSTDTQYF. The CDR3 region has the DNA TGCAGCGTTACGGGGGGGCCTAGCACAGATACGCAGTATTTT. The gene calls are TRBV29-1 and TRBJ2-3; 8 nucleotides align to TRBD2. The CDR3 sequence is 14 residues long. V lost 5 bases, J lost 0 bases, and 4 bases stayed unmatched. Per the germline V gene, CDR1 is SQVTM and CDR2 is ANQGSEA.

The genes are TRBV5-6 and TRBJ2-7; D possibly corresponds to TRBD2 (6 bases). V lost 2 bases and J 5 bases, leaving 17 bases between the germline ends. This CDR3 has 15 residues. The germline V gene encodes CDR1 SGHDT and CDR2 YYEEEE. CDR3 amino acids: CASSLQEIAGNEQYF. The CDR3 DNA follows: TGTGCCAGCAGCTTACAGGAAATCGCGGGAAACGAGCAGTACTTC.

The V and J genes are TRBV29-1 and TRBJ1-2; D is unclear. The V end lost 3 bases, the J end lost 6 bases, and 17 bases lay between the germline ends. This CDR3 has 14 amino acids. CDR1 SQVTM and CDR2 ANQGSEA come from the germline V gene. The CDR3 coding sequence is TGCAGCGTTGATCTCTACAGACGCGCAAATGGCTACACCTTC. Translating it yields CSVDLYRRANGYTF.

V usage is TRBV18 and J usage is TRBJ2-7; D is possibly TRBD2 (6 bases). Germline CDR1 KGHSH, CDR2 LQKENI. CDR3 length: 16 amino acids. Trimming took off 8 bases at V and 1 base at J, with 21 bases between the two ends. This chain's CDR3 is CASPFLAGLASYEQYF. In nucleotides, the CDR3 is TGTGCCAGCCCCTTTCTGGCGGGGCTAGCGTCCTACGAGCAGTACTTC. The variable domain in full, completed from reference TRBV18 and TRBJ2-7, reads NAGVMQNPRHLVRRRGQEARLRCSPMKGHSHVYWYRQLPEEGLKFMVYLQKENIIDESGMPKERFSAEFPKEGPSILRIQQVVRGDSAAYFCASPFLAGLASYEQYFGPGTRLTVT.

As to this clone: The sample carries other DNA sequences with the same CDR3. This chain connects TRBV5-1 to TRBJ2-3, with D unresolved. V gave up 0 bases and J gave up 5 bases, with 4 bases separating them. The CDR3 is 12 amino acids. Per the germline V gene, CDR1 is SGHRS and CDR2 is YFSETQ. The CDR3 DNA reads as TGCGCCAGCAGCTTGGCAGGAGATACGCAGTATTTT. Its protein is CASSLAGDTQYF.

This chain uses TRBV4-3 with TRBJ2-2; D unclear. Germline CDR1 and CDR2: LGHNA and YSLEER. The length of the CDR3 is 12 residues. Trimming stripped 6 bases from V and 5 bases from J, with 7 bases between. The CDR3 sequence is CASSRTTGELFF. CDR3 nucleotides: TGCGCCAGCAGTCGAACAACCGGGGAGCTGTTTTTT.

Points on this clone: At the DNA level, this CDR3 is encoded by other sequences in the same sample as well. The V and J genes are TRBV7-2 and TRBJ1-4, with D possibly TRBD1 on 5 matching bases. Germline CDR1 is SGHTA and CDR2 is FQGNSA. This CDR3 comprises 14 residues. V shed 5 bases and J shed 3 bases, with 10 bases lying between them. Here the CDR3 DNA reads TGTGCCAGCAGCCCGGGAGGGGCTAATGAAAAACTGTTTTTT. Translation: CASSPGGANEKLFF.

Of note for this clone: One end of the junction is discordant with germline, which a read error may explain. The CDR3 reads CASSVGPPF. CDR3 nucleotide sequence: TGCGCCAGCAGTGTCGGACCTCCATTC. This rearrangement joins TRBV10-1 to TRBJ2-7, with D unclear. The germline CDR1 and CDR2 sequences are WNHNN and SYGVQD (reference sequence). The CDR3 is 9 residues long.

The rearrangement links TRBV29-1 to TRBJ2-3; TRBD2 matches 12 bases. Per the germline V gene, CDR1 is SQVTM and CDR2 is ANQGSEA. V lost 4 bases and J lost 6; bases outside the gene matches: 11. The CDR3 has 16 residues. This CDR3 is CSVAAPSGGVTDTQYF. The CDR3 DNA sequence: TGCAGCGTTGCGGCCCCTAGCGGGGGGGTTACGGATACGCAGTATTTT.

The chain combines TRBV28 with TRBJ2-4; D unclear. Germline V gene lookup returns CDR1 MDHEN and CDR2 SYDVKM. Trimming pared 3 bases from V and 0 bases from J, leaving 9 bases between. The CDR3 is made up of 15 amino acids. Here the CDR3 DNA reads TGTGCCAGCAGTTTCCTACAGCTAGCCAAAAACATTCAGTACTTC. Amino acids: CASSFLQLAKNIQYF. Complete variable domain (other parts from reference TRBV28 and TRBJ2-4): DVKVTQSSRYLVKRTGEKVFLECVQDMDHENMFWYRQDPGLGLRLIYFSYDVKMKEKGDIPEGYSVSREKKERFSLILESASTNQTSMYLCASSFLQLAKNIQYFGAGTRLSVL.

The rearrangement joins TRBV7-2 to TRBJ2-7, with D possibly being TRBD1 or TRBD2 (5 bases each). This CDR3 has 15 residues. V dropped 5 bases and J dropped 4 bases, with 18 bases sitting between them. The V gene's germline CDR1 is SGHTA and CDR2 FQGNSA. The CDR3 DNA sequence: TGTGCCAGCAGCCCCTACGCCGGGACCCTTTACGAGCAGTACTTC. Protein sequence: CASSPYAGTLYEQYF.

The chain carries TRBV2 and TRBJ1-2; D not certain. The germline gives CDR1 SNHLY, CDR2 FYNNEI. The CDR3 has 16 residues. Trimming pared 3 bases from V and 5 bases from J, leaving 19 bases between. The CDR3 here is CASSDPRHLVGYGYTF. CDR3 in DNA: TGTGCCAGCAGTGACCCACGACACCTCGTGGGGTATGGCTACACCTTC.

This clone was found a few times. V is TRBV14 and J is TRBJ1-2; D may be TRBD1 (5 bases). V lost 0 bases and J 3 bases, leaving 14 bases between the germline ends. The CDR3 is made up of 16 amino acids. Per the germline V gene, CDR1 is SGHDN and CDR2 is FVKESK. The CDR3 DNA reads as TGTGCCAGCAGCCAAGATGCCGAAGGGGTTTACTATGGCTACACCTTC. It encodes CASSQDAEGVYYGYTF.

V and J are TRBV27 and TRBJ1-2; weak D call: TRBD1 (6 bases). This CDR3 comprises 12 residues. Germline loops: CDR1 MNHEY, CDR2 SMNVEV (reference sequence). V was cut by 8 bases and J by 7 bases, with 14 bases left in between. The CDR3 DNA is TGTGCCAGCGGGGTGGGGGGCTCTGGCTACACCTTC. Its protein product is CASGVGGSGYTF.

The genes are TRBV7-2 and TRBJ1-6, with a weak D call TRBD1 (5 bases). The CDR3 has 15 residues. Trimming took off 5 bases at V and 7 bases at J, with 15 bases between the two ends. From germline, CDR1 is SGHTA and CDR2 FQGNSA. The CDR3: CASSLSGRKNSPLHF. The CDR3 DNA reads TGTGCCAGCAGCCTTTCGGGGCGAAAGAATTCACCCCTCCACTTT.

This clone appeared a few times. The chain has TRBV7-2 and TRBJ2-3; the D gene could be TRBD1 or TRBD2 (5 bases each). The CDR3 has 14 residues. Trimming removed 3 bases from V and 0 bases from J, with 7 bases in between. In germline, CDR1 is SGHTA, CDR2 FQGNSA. CDR3 protein: CASSFRDSTDTQYF. The CDR3 DNA reads as TGTGCCAGCAGCTTCCGGGACAGCACAGATACGCAGTATTTT. The full variable domain, rest sourced from reference TRBV7-2 and TRBJ2-3, is GAGVSQSPSNKVTEKGKDVELRCDPISGHTALYWYRQSLGQGLEFLIYFQGNSAPDKSGLPSDRFSAERTGGSVSTLTIQRTQQEDSAVYLCASSFRDSTDTQYFGPGTRLTVL.

V usage is TRBV9 and J usage is TRBJ1-2; 7 positions agree with TRBD1. The V segment lost 2 bases and the J segment 8 bases; nucleotides outside the gene matches: 12. This CDR3 comprises 15 residues. CDR1 and CDR2 (germline): SGDLS, YYNGEE. CDR3 nucleotides: TGTGCCAGCAGCGTTGGGGGACAGAAAGATGGCGGCTACACCTTC. Its translation is CASSVGGQKDGGYTF.

The chain employs TRBV30 and TRBJ2-7, with 7 bases identical to TRBD1. CDR1 is GTSNPN, CDR2 SVGIG, per germline (reference sequence). The CDR3 has 15 residues. V lost 2 bases, J lost 4 bases, and 11 bases stayed unmatched. The CDR3 nucleotides are TGTGCCTGGAGTAACGACAGGGAACTCGGATACGAGCAGTACTTC. Its translation is CAWSNDRELGYEQYF.

The sample holds one count of this clone. This chain connects TRBV18 to TRBJ2-7, with 7 positions matching TRBD1. Unmatched junction bases numbered 5, after V lost 1 base and J lost 5 bases. The CDR3 spans 14 residues. CDR1 is KGHSH and CDR2 is LQKENI in the germline V gene. As DNA, the CDR3 is TGTGCCAGCTCACCACTCGACAGGGTCCACGAGCAGTACTTC. Its translation is CASSPLDRVHEQYF.

The chain uses TRBV10-2 and TRBJ1-1, with a possible D match to TRBD1 (5 bases). The CDR3 totals 14 residues. V lost 5 bases, J lost 5 bases, and 15 bases lay in between. Germline V gene sequence: CDR1 WSHSY, CDR2 SAAADI. Here the CDR3 reads CASSIQGIMTEAFF. The CDR3 DNA reads as TGCGCCAGCAGTATCCAGGGAATAATGACTGAAGCTTTCTTT.

This clone was counted a single time. The chain is built from TRBV19 and TRBJ2-7; no definite D call. V lost 4 bases, J lost 9 bases, and 19 bases lay in between. CDR3 length equals 14 residues. CDR1 and CDR2 (germline): LNHDA, SQIVND (reference sequence). The DNA for the CDR3 is TGTGCCAGTAGTACCGGACCGAGACCTACGAGGCAGTACTTC. Residues: CASSTGPRPTRQYF.

V gene TRBV4-3 combines with J gene TRBJ1-5, with unresolved D. This CDR3 is built from 16 residues. Germline loops: CDR1 LGHNA, CDR2 YSLEER. The V end lost 0 bases, the J end lost 0 bases, and 9 bases lay between the germline ends. CDR3 in DNA: TGCGCCAGCAGCCAAGACAGGTCTAATAGCAATCAGCCCCAGCATTTT. Translating it yields CASSQDRSNSNQPQHF.

The gene calls are TRBV30 and TRBJ1-4; the D is unclear. The CDR3 is made up of 16 amino acids. CDR1 is GTSNPN, CDR2 SVGIG, per germline (reference sequence). Trimming removed 0 bases from V and 2 bases from J, with 13 bases in between. The CDR3: CAWSVIAPGTNEKLFF. CDR3 sequence (DNA): TGTGCCTGGAGTGTCATTGCTCCGGGCACTAATGAAAAACTGTTTTTT.

The J gene is TRBJ2-3, the V gene TRBV2, with D perhaps being TRBD1 or TRBD2 (5 bases each). Germline V gene data show CDR1 as SNHLY and CDR2 as FYNNEI. Trimming pared 7 bases from V and 2 bases from J, leaving 16 bases between. This CDR3 comprises 15 residues. The CDR3 bases are TGTGCCAGCACCTCCGGGACGGCCTCCACAGATACGCAGTATTTT. This sequence encodes CASTSGTASTDTQYF.

The chain joins TRBV27 to TRBJ1-6; TRBD1 is a possible D gene (5 bases). The length of the CDR3 is 14 residues. Germline assignment: CDR1 MNHEY and CDR2 SMNVEV (reference sequence). V was pared by 6 bases and J by 9 bases, with 15 bases between. The chain's CDR3 is CASRTLGDLSPLHF. The CDR3 coding sequence is TGTGCCAGCAGGACCCTAGGGGACCTTTCACCCCTCCACTTT.